These 25 T cell receptor beta chains came from one sample sequenced in a study of CD8+CD57+ T cells in acquired aplastic anemia. It was genomic DNA that served as the template for profiling TCR beta VDJ and CDR3. TCRdb ran MiXCR on the reads and lists one entry per CDR3 protein. The sample records under 200,000 distinct CDR3 sequences, about 60% being singletons. The sample taken for sequencing was sorted CD4+, CD8+, or CD8+CD57+ T cells (not recorded which) from PBMCs. These TCRs come from a human donor in good health.

This clonotype is medium-sized (0.01 to 0.1%) by share. V usage is TRBV29-1 and J usage is TRBJ2-7; TRBD1 is a possible D gene (5 bases). Germline V gene sequence: CDR1 SQVTM, CDR2 ANQGSEA. Between the trimmed V and J ends, which lost 7 bases and 0 bases, there was a span of 13 bases. The CDR3 extends over 13 amino acids. CDR3 in amino acids: CSALGHLSYEQYF. In DNA, the CDR3 is TGCAGCGCCCTTGGACACCTCTCCTACGAGCAGTACTTC.

Concerning this clonotype: A much larger clone sits a single nucleotide away, making a read error possible. The V call is TRBV20-1, the J call TRBJ2-1, with D uncertain. CDR3 size: 16 residues. The germline V gene has CDR1 DFQATT and CDR2 SNEGSKA (reference sequence). The V end lost 1 base, the J end lost 10 bases, and 23 bases lay between the germline ends. For the CDR3, the DNA is TGCAGTGCTAGAGGTTTAGCTTTACCCATCTTTGCAGAGCAGTTCTTC. Protein product: CSARGLALPIFAEQFF.

V gene TRBV2 combines with J gene TRBJ2-3, with 9 bases lining up with TRBD2. Germline V gives CDR1 SNHLY, CDR2 FYNNEI. J lost 2 bases, V lost 4 bases, and 7 bases had no gene match. The CDR3 length is 16 residues. The chain's CDR3 is CASSGVGGGATDTQYF. CDR3 coding DNA: TGTGCCAGCAGTGGAGTTGGCGGGGGGGCCACAGATACGCAGTATTTT.

This clonotype was seen repeatedly, ten times or more. The J gene is TRBJ2-1, the V gene TRBV2, with 8 bases aligning to TRBD1. This CDR3 is built from 15 residues. Germline values: CDR1 SNHLY, CDR2 FYNNEI. The ends lost 6 bases at V and 0 bases at J; junction bases unmatched: 4. As DNA, the CDR3 is TGTGCCAGCAGCGGACAGGGCTTCTCCTACAATGAGCAGTTCTTC. The encoded protein is CASSGQGFSYNEQFF.

This chain joins TRBV29-1 and TRBJ2-3; tentative D call: TRBD2 (6 bases). The germline V gene encodes CDR1 SQVTM and CDR2 ANQGSEA. The CDR3 length is 12 residues. The V end lost 4 bases, the J end lost 4 bases, and 9 bases lay between the germline ends. CDR3 sequence: CSVAPSADTQYF. The CDR3 coding sequence is TGCAGCGTTGCTCCTAGCGCAGATACGCAGTATTTT.

Written as DNA, the CDR3 is TGTGCCAGCAGCGCCGGGACGGGTTACCAAGAGACCCAGTACTTC. Translated, it gives CASSAGTGYQETQYF. The chain links TRBV7-3 to TRBJ2-5; D tentatively reads TRBD1 or TRBD2 (5 bases each). Germline CDR1 SGHTA, CDR2 FQGTGA. CDR3 size: 15 residues. Trimming shortened V by 5 bases and J by 0 bases, and 13 bases separated the two germline ends.

This chain uses TRBV19 with TRBJ2-1; D is perhaps TRBD1 (6 bases). The CDR3 length is 15 residues. From germline, CDR1 is LNHDA and CDR2 SQIVND (reference sequence). Trimming took off 5 bases at V and 9 bases at J, with 20 bases between the two ends. CDR3 sequence: CASSVFTGRSGEQFF. The DNA for the CDR3 is TGTGCCAGTAGTGTATTCACAGGGCGTTCCGGTGAGCAGTTCTTC.

The CDR3 sequence is CSVASGDTQYF. In DNA form, the CDR3 reads TGCAGCGTTGCTAGCGGAGATACGCAGTATTTT. The V and J genes are TRBV29-1 and TRBJ2-3; TRBD2 matches at 7 bases. Trimming took 4 bases from V and 5 from J; bases not matched to a gene: 0. The CDR3 is made up of 11 amino acids. Per germline, CDR1 SQVTM and CDR2 ANQGSEA.

V usage is TRBV5-1 and J usage is TRBJ2-7; 11 positions agree with TRBD2. CDR3 length: 14 residues. CDR1 is SGHRS, CDR2 YFSETQ, per germline. V gave up 3 bases and J gave up 3 bases; unmatched junction bases: 2. The CDR3 coding sequence is TGCGCCAGCAGCTCCGGGACTAGCGGCTACGAGCAGTACTTC. Amino acids: CASSSGTSGYEQYF. Full variable domain (outside the CDR3, taken from reference TRBV5-1 and TRBJ2-7): KAGVTQTPRYLIKTRGQQVTLSCSPISGHRSVSWYQQTPGQGLQFLFEYFSETQRNKGNFPGRFSGRQFSNSRSEMNVSTLELGDSALYLCASSSGTSGYEQYFGPGTRLTVT.

Turning to this clonotype: At one end, the junction sequence differs from germline, possibly due to a read error. The chain has TRBV10-3 and TRBJ2-5, with D perhaps TRBD2 (6 bases). Germline V gene data show CDR1 as ENHRY and CDR2 as SYGVKD. The CDR3 runs to 13 residues. The CDR3 DNA sequence: TGTGCCATCAGTGATGGGGCCCGGGAGACCCAGTGCTTC. Translating it yields CAISDGARETQCF.

J is TRBJ1-2 and V is TRBV10-3, with 7 nucleotides matching TRBD1. V shed 10 bases, J shed 2 bases, and the junction held 10 bases outside the gene matches. Germline CDR1 reads ENHRY; CDR2 reads SYGVKD. The CDR3 length is 14 residues. For the CDR3, the DNA is TGTGCCAGCATTTCTCCAGGGGGAAACTATGGCTACACCTTC. It yields the protein CASISPGGNYGYTF.

CDR3 bases: TGTGCCAGCAGTTTAGCCGTCAGCACTGAAGCTTTCTTT. Its translation is CASSLAVSTEAFF. The V gene is TRBV12-3 or TRBV12-4, the J gene TRBJ1-1; D is ambiguous. The CDR3 contains 13 residues. V lost 0 bases, J lost 4 bases, and 6 bases lay in between.

This chain uses TRBV29-1 with TRBJ1-1, with unresolved D. This CDR3 is built from 16 residues. Germline CDR1 and CDR2: SQVTM and ANQGSEA. Trimming removed 3 bases from V and 4 bases from J, with 21 bases in between. The chain's CDR3 is CSVDSPTGLRGTEAFF. Written as DNA, the CDR3 is TGCAGCGTTGATTCTCCTACCGGCCTCCGGGGCACTGAAGCTTTCTTT.

The genes are TRBV7-9 and TRBJ1-1; TRBD1 matches 9 bases. This CDR3 spans 15 amino acids. CDR1 is SEHNR, CDR2 FQNEAQ, per germline (reference sequence). The V and J ends lost 3 bases and 5 bases, in that order; junction bases with no gene match: 7. The CDR3 reads CASSFTGGEGTEAFF. The CDR3 DNA reads as TGTGCCAGCAGCTTTACAGGGGGCGAAGGAACTGAAGCTTTCTTT.

This clonotype was recorded many times. V usage is TRBV12-3 or TRBV12-4 and J usage is TRBJ2-7; tentative D call: TRBD2 (7 bases). V was pared by 4 bases and J by 0 bases, with 10 bases between. This CDR3 contains 14 residues. CDR3 sequence (DNA): TGTGCCAGCAGTTGGGGGGGGCCCTCCTACGAGCAGTACTTC. Protein: CASSWGGPSYEQYF.

The chain links TRBV5-1 to TRBJ1-6, with 8 bases identical to TRBD1. J gave up 7 bases and V 5 bases, and 5 bases lay outside the gene matches. The CDR3 contains 14 residues. Germline CDR1 is SGHRS and CDR2 is YFSETQ. Written as DNA, the CDR3 is TGCGCCAGCAGGGACGGGGACAGGAATTCACCCCTCCACTTT. This sequence encodes CASRDGDRNSPLHF.

In the case of this clonotype: A much larger clone lies a single base off, so this may be a read error. V gene TRBV12-3 or TRBV12-4 combines with J gene TRBJ2-7; D gene unclear. The CDR3 contains 12 residues. CDR3 loop: CASSYGSSEQYF. The CDR3 region has the DNA TGTGCCAGCAGTTACGGATCCTCCGAGCAGTACTTC.

The rearrangement uses TRBV6-6 and TRBJ2-7; D gene uncertain. The germline V gene encodes CDR1 MNHNY and CDR2 SVGAGI (reference sequence). CDR3 size: 16 residues. The ends were cut back, 5 bases at V and 0 bases at J, with 17 bases in the middle. CDR3 sequence: CASSPLGRVDSYEQYF. The CDR3 DNA reads as TGTGCCAGCAGTCCCCTCGGACGGGTCGACTCCTACGAGCAGTACTTC.

This clonotype showed up many times. The rearrangement links TRBV30 to TRBJ2-7; 10 positions match TRBD1. The CDR3 consists of 14 residues. V shed 0 bases, J shed 2 bases, and the junction held 1 base outside the gene matches. Germline lookup yields CDR1 GTSNPN and CDR2 SVGIG (reference sequence). CDR3 nucleotides: TGTGCCTGGAGTGTAGGGACAGGGGCCTACGAGCAGTACTTC. Translation: CAWSVGTGAYEQYF.

This clonotype came up many times. The rearrangement uses TRBV15 and TRBJ1-2; 9 nucleotides agree with TRBD1. Trimming cost V 5 bases and J 3 bases; bases outside gene matches: 4. The V gene's germline CDR1 is LNHNV and CDR2 YYDKDF (reference sequence). The CDR3 has 14 residues. CDR3 DNA: TGTGCCACCAGCGGGGACAGGGAGTACTATGGCTACACCTTC. This gives the protein CATSGDREYYGYTF.

This clonotype has ten or more counts. The chain is built from TRBV5-8 and TRBJ2-3; D is unclear. Trimming left V 3 bases short and J 1 base short, with 21 bases between. Looked up from germline, CDR1 is SGHTS and CDR2 is YDEGEE. CDR3 size: 18 residues. The CDR3: CASSSSISLSRGTDTQYF. The CDR3 nucleotides read TGTGCCAGCAGCTCGTCGATCTCCCTCAGCAGAGGCACAGATACGCAGTATTTT.

J is TRBJ1-1 and V is TRBV7-8; no reliable D call. The length of the CDR3 is 14 residues. V lost 5 bases and J 1 base, leaving 11 bases between the germline ends. The V gene's germline CDR1 is SGHVS and CDR2 FQNEAQ. CDR3 DNA sequence: TGTGCCAGCAGCGCGGGAGTTAGGAACACTGAAGCTTTCTTT. Encoded protein: CASSAGVRNTEAFF.

This clonotype was detected only once. The chain couples TRBV29-1 to TRBJ1-1, with D possibly matching TRBD1 (6 bases). CDR1 is SQVTM and CDR2 is ANQGSEA in the germline V gene. Trimming took 5 bases from V and 4 from J, leaving 14 bases between them. The CDR3 runs to 13 residues. The CDR3 sequence is CSVPQGFSTEAFF. The CDR3 DNA reads TGCAGCGTTCCACAGGGTTTTAGCACTGAAGCTTTCTTT.

This chain joins TRBV2 and TRBJ1-1; TRBD1 might be the D (5 bases). There are 13 residues in the CDR3. V dropped 7 bases and J dropped 1 base, with 10 bases sitting between them. Germline V gene lookup returns CDR1 SNHLY and CDR2 FYNNEI. CDR3 protein: CASMQGTNTEAFF. The DNA for the CDR3 is TGTGCCAGCATGCAGGGAACGAACACTGAAGCTTTCTTT.

This chain links TRBV6-5 with TRBJ2-1, with D perhaps matching TRBD2 (6 bases). Germline V gene sequence: CDR1 MNHEY, CDR2 SVGAGI. V lost 4 bases, J lost 3 bases, and 16 bases lay in between. The CDR3 has 16 residues. The CDR3 here is CASSLGLATNYNEQFF. CDR3 sequence (DNA): TGTGCCAGCAGTTTAGGGCTAGCGACCAACTACAATGAGCAGTTCTTC.